This T cell receptor beta chain originates from a study of blood T cells in healthy people across ages. Study observations and caveats: Older age went with lower TCR beta diversity per million T cells, in a roughly linear way.

Primers used in a second PCR of about 6 to 11 cycles were a sample-barcoded 5' primer and a J-beta primer mix. TCRdb reanalysed the 5' RACE reads using MiXCR and keeps one entry per CDR3 protein. Of over 450,000 distinct CDR3 sequences in the sample, around 24% were seen once. CDR1 is LNHDA and CDR2 is SQIVND in the germline V gene (reference sequence). This CDR3 has 11 amino acids. With 8 bases removed from V and 4 bases from J, the gap between germline ends came to 8 bases. This clonotype was seen more than once but under ten times. What it binds is not known. Separately, the same data were catalogued under a study of T cells of mothers and their children. That report adds: The authors used all extracted RNA for cDNA synthesis, at 1.5 ug per 15 ul.

The receptor comes from a boy between 10 and 17 years old in good health. The chain combines TRBV19 with TRBJ1-2; D is uncertain. Input material: blood. The CDR3 reads CASGSGYGYTF. CDR3 coding DNA: TGTGCCAGTGGGTCCGGCTATGGCTACACCTTC. The entire variable domain, with the rest obtained from reference TRBV19 and TRBJ1-2, is as follows: DGGITQSPKYLFRKEGQNVTLSCEQNLNHDAMYWYRQDPGQGLRLIYYSQIVNDFQKGDIAEGYSVSREKKESFPLTVTSAQKNPTAFYLCASGSGYGYTFGSGTRLTVV.